Listed below are T cell receptor beta chains from one sample, sequenced in a study of T cell responses to AZD1222 COVID-19 vaccine. The assay was immunoSEQ multiplex PCR, and TCRdb's table has in-frame clones only and misses some. The sample records 100,000 to 120,000 clones, around nine tenths being singletons. The sample here was peripheral blood, taken 28 days after the second AZD1222 dose. The receptor set was obtained from an adult who received the AZD1222 COVID-19 vaccine. Both conserved end residues are part of each CDR3. The D gene is left open where the match is weak. The listing skips clone size in some rows; elsewhere it reads once, few, many or a size class.

J	length	size	D	V	CDR3	DNA
TRBJ1-1	17	.	.	TRBV5-6	CASSFLRGAGRNTEAFF	TGTGCCAGCAGCTTTCTGCGCGGTGCAGGGCGGAACACTGAAGCTTTCTTT
TRBJ2-7	12	once	.	TRBV5-1	CASSLGGYEQYF	TGCGCCAGCAGCTTGGGAGGCTACGAGCAGTACTTC
TRBJ1-3	14	.	TRBD1	TRBV29-1	CSVGDRYSGNTIYF	TGCAGCGTTGGGGACAGGTATTCAGGAAACACCATATATTTT
TRBJ2-5	11	.	.	TRBV12-3/TRBV12-4	CASAVQETQYF	TGTGCCAGCGCGGTCCAAGAGACCCAGTACTTC
TRBJ1-5	15	.	.	TRBV6-5	CASRSLGEPNQPQHF	TGTGCCAGCAGGTCCCTTGGGGAACCCAATCAGCCCCAGCATTTT
TRBJ1-1	14	.	.	TRBV10-3	CAIRERGGITEAFF	TGTGCCATCAGGGAAAGGGGTGGAATCACTGAAGCTTTCTTT
TRBJ2-7	14	.	.	TRBV5-5	CASSLGSGAYEQYF	TGTGCCAGCAGCTTGGGATCGGGGGCCTACGAGCAGTACTTC
TRBJ1-2	17	.	.	TRBV4-1	CASRLMGDQGNVYGYTF	TGCGCCAGCAGATTAATGGGGGACCAGGGGAATGTCTATGGCTACACCTTC
TRBJ1-2	14	.	TRBD1	TRBV10-2	CATYSGTGTYGYTF	TGCGCCACCTACTCCGGGACAGGGACATATGGCTACACCTTC
TRBJ2-2	12	.	.	TRBV7-8	CASSSLTGELFF	TGTGCCAGCAGCTCCCTTACGGGGGAGCTGTTTTTT
TRBJ2-1	14	.	.	TRBV14	CASSGLSSYNEQFF	TGTGCCAGCAGTGGCCTTAGCTCCTACAATGAGCAGTTCTTC
TRBJ2-7	15	few	.	TRBV7-2	CASSLARQATYEQYF	TGTGCCAGCAGCTTAGCCCGACAGGCGACCTACGAGCAGTACTTC
TRBJ1-1	10	.	.	TRBV20-1	CRGWGTEAFF	TGCAGGGGGTGGGGCACTGAAGCTTTCTTT
TRBJ1-3	15	.	.	TRBV5-1	CASSNSGAAGNTIYF	TGCGCCAGCAGCAACTCGGGGGCGGCTGGAAACACCATATATTTT
TRBJ2-3	17	.	TRBD2	TRBV7-7	CASSLTPPGLAADTQYF	TGTGCTAGCAGCTTAACCCCCCCGGGACTAGCGGCAGATACGCAGTATTTT
TRBJ1-1	13	.	.	TRBV10-3	CAIRPTDNTEAFF	TGTGCCATCAGGCCCACGGACAACACTGAAGCTTTCTTT
TRBJ2-2	14	.	TRBD1	TRBV10-3	CAISRQGNTGELFF	TGTGCCATCAGCCGACAGGGTAACACCGGGGAGCTGTTTTTT
TRBJ2-1	13	.	.	TRBV6-4	CASSEQIGDEQFF	TGTGCCAGCAGTGAGCAGATCGGCGATGAGCAGTTCTTC
TRBJ2-5	14	.	.	TRBV4-3	CASSPVGVFETQYF	TGCGCCAGCAGCCCAGTAGGGGTATTTGAGACCCAGTACTTC
TRBJ2-3	15	.	TRBD2	TRBV6-5	CASSWTSGGADTQYF	TGTGCCAGCAGTTGGACTAGCGGGGGGGCAGATACGCAGTATTTT
TRBJ1-3	14	.	.	TRBV11-2	CASSLDFAGNTIYF	TGTGCCAGCAGCTTAGATTTCGCTGGAAACACCATATATTTT
TRBJ2-6	20	.	.	TRBV4-3	CASSQDPPGTLTGGANVLTF	TGCGCCAGCAGCCAAGATCCTCCGGGAACCTTAACGGGCGGGGCCAACGTCCTGACTTTC
TRBJ1-4	12	.	.	TRBV9	CASSVVRGKLFF	TGTGCCAGCAGCGTAGTTAGGGGAAAACTGTTTTTT
TRBJ2-7	14	once	TRBD1	TRBV6-5	CASIGTGSSYEQYF	TGTGCCAGCATCGGGACAGGGAGCTCCTACGAGCAGTACTTC
TRBJ1-2	13	.	TRBD1	TRBV19	CASGGQPNYGYTF	TGTGCCAGTGGGGGACAGCCGAACTATGGCTACACCTTC
TRBJ2-7	14	few	.	TRBV6-1	CASSESPTTYEQYF	TGTGCCAGCAGTGAGTCGCCTACCACCTACGAGCAGTACTTC
TRBJ1-1	15	.	TRBD1	TRBV18	CASSVTGARNTEAFF	TGTGCCAGCTCAGTTACAGGGGCCAGGAACACTGAAGCTTTCTTT
TRBJ1-1	14	once	.	TRBV6-5	CASSRGTENTEAFF	TGTGCCAGCAGTCGGGGGACTGAGAACACTGAAGCTTTCTTT
TRBJ1-1	15	.	.	TRBV9	CASSATPRGATEAFF	TGTGCCAGCAGCGCTACCCCTCGGGGGGCGACTGAAGCTTTCTTT
TRBJ1-2	15	.	.	TRBV5-8	CASSLLRGGASGYTF	TGTGCCAGCAGCTTACTACGAGGGGGGGCAAGCGGCTACACCTTC
TRBJ2-7	13	.	TRBD1	TRBV29-1	CSVEGTGSREQYF	TGCAGCGTTGAGGGGACAGGGTCTCGGGAGCAGTACTTC
TRBJ1-1	13	.	.	TRBV18	CASSPEMNTEAFF	TGTGCCAGCTCACCAGAAATGAACACTGAAGCTTTCTTT
TRBJ2-5	17	.	.	TRBV6-1	CASSEPTVSRRQETQYF	TGTGCCAGCAGTGAGCCGACAGTATCCCGTCGCCAAGAGACCCAGTACTTC
TRBJ1-4	14	.	.	TRBV2	CASSETGKNEKLFF	TGTGCCAGCAGTGAAACAGGGAAAAATGAAAAACTGTTTTTT
TRBJ1-1	15	.	.	TRBV4-1	CASSQDLGGYSEAFF	TGCGCCAGCAGCCAAGATCTCGGGGGTTACAGTGAAGCTTTCTTT
TRBJ1-1	14	.	.	TRBV5-5	CASSLGGMNTEAFF	TGTGCCAGCAGCTTAGGAGGTATGAACACTGAAGCTTTCTTT
TRBJ1-5	15	once	TRBD1	TRBV2	CASAKMGQINQPQHF	TGTGCCAGCGCGAAAATGGGACAGATCAATCAGCCCCAGCATTTT
TRBJ2-7	15	.	.	TRBV4-3	CASSQDTGVAYEQYF	TGCGCCAGCAGCCAAGATACAGGCGTGGCCTACGAGCAGTACTTC
TRBJ2-2	14	few	TRBD1	TRBV6-4	CASSQGADTGELFF	TGTGCCAGCAGTCAGGGGGCGGACACCGGGGAGCTGTTTTTT
TRBJ1-2	13	.	.	TRBV5-6	CASSLARVRGYTF	TGTGCCAGCAGCTTGGCCAGGGTAAGGGGCTACACCTTC
TRBJ2-7	14	.	.	TRBV5-4	CASSLEGAADEQYF	TGTGCCAGCAGCTTGGAGGGAGCAGCTGACGAGCAGTACTTC
TRBJ2-7	14	.	TRBD2	TRBV11-2	CASSLPSGVYEQYF	TGTGCCAGCAGCCTTCCAAGCGGGGTGTACGAGCAGTACTTC
TRBJ2-5	15	.	TRBD2	TRBV11-3	CASSFGAGGPQTQYF	TGTGCCAGCAGCTTTGGCGCGGGGGGGCCTCAGACCCAGTACTTC
TRBJ1-2	14	.	.	TRBV27	CASRYRDSNYGYTF	TGTGCCAGCAGATACAGGGATTCAAACTATGGCTACACCTTC
TRBJ1-2	16	.	.	TRBV4-2	CASSPYGAVANYGYTF	TGTGCCAGCAGCCCATACGGGGCGGTAGCTAACTATGGCTACACCTTC
TRBJ2-1	16	.	TRBD2	TRBV15	CATSSGGTTPYNEQFF	TGTGCCACCAGCAGCGGCGGGACTACACCTTACAATGAGCAGTTCTTC
TRBJ2-7	17	.	TRBD2	TRBV5-4	CASSLSSGGAVTYEQYF	TGTGCCAGCAGCTTGTCTAGCGGGGGGGCCGTTACTTACGAGCAGTACTTC
TRBJ2-1	16	.	.	TRBV7-2	CASSLAFGGYYNEQFF	TGTGCCAGCAGCTTAGCGTTCGGGGGCTACTACAATGAGCAGTTCTTC
TRBJ2-7	15	.	.	TRBV3-1/TRBV3-2	CASSQRGPTTYEQYF	TGTGCCAGCAGCCAACGAGGGCCCACGACTTACGAGCAGTACTTC
TRBJ2-6	13	.	.	TRBV12-3/TRBV12-4	CASTPSGANVLTF	TGTGCCAGCACCCCCAGTGGGGCCAACGTCCTGACTTTC
TRBJ2-1	16	.	TRBD2	TRBV4-2	CASSHTGLAGGDEQFF	TGTGCCAGCAGCCATACGGGACTAGCGGGTGGAGATGAGCAGTTCTTC